Following are 17 T cell receptor beta chains from one sample sequenced in a study of cytomegalovirus exposure and HLA in healthy donors. Vbeta (60) and Jbeta (13) primers were used in the PCR. Here immunoSEQ multiplex PCR was the method, and the copy in TCRdb shows in-frame clones only, minus some. The sample lists roughly 150,000 clones, around 80% seen once, with approximately 15% in the top ten. The source material was PBMCs. The origin of the receptors is a woman in her 40s in good health and CMV-seronegative.

In regard to this clone: At one end the junction does not follow the germline gene, possibly because of a read error. DNA for the CDR3: TGTTCCAGCAGCTTAGGACAGGGGGTGACCTACGAGCAGTACTTC. Protein product: CSSSLGQGVTYEQYF. V is TRBV7-9 and J is TRBJ2-7; 10 positions agree with TRBD1. This CDR3 is built from 15 residues. Germline CDR1 reads SEHNR; CDR2 reads FQNEAQ (reference sequence).

This clone was observed once. The chain recombines TRBV4-3 with TRBJ2-7, with 10 bases matching TRBD1. Germline CDR1 and CDR2: LGHNA and YSLEER. CDR3 length: 18 amino acids. V trimming: 0 bases; J trimming: 4 bases; junction bases outside the gene matches: 12. CDR3 loop: CASSQESLDRGHGYEQYF. CDR3 nucleotides: TGCGCCAGCAGCCAAGAAAGCCTAGACAGGGGGCATGGGTACGAGCAGTACTTC.

This clone has a handful of counts. This chain links TRBV6-5 with TRBJ1-4, with a possible D match to TRBD1 (6 bases). The CDR3 extends over 13 amino acids. V was pared by 6 bases and J by 8 bases, with 13 bases between. Germline V lookup: CDR1 MNHEY, CDR2 SVGAGI. The CDR3 DNA follows: TGTGCCAGCAGACCTACAGGGTTGGAAAAACTGTTTTTT. Translation gives CASRPTGLEKLFF.

The CDR3 DNA sequence: TGTGCCAGCAGCATCTTAGCGAACTCCTACGAGCAGTACTTC. Translation gives CASSILANSYEQYF. The J gene is TRBJ2-7, the V gene TRBV7-2; possibly TRBD2 for D (5 bases). This CDR3 comprises 14 residues. CDR1 and CDR2 (germline): SGHTA, FQGNSA. V dropped 5 bases and J dropped 0 bases, with 11 bases sitting between them.

The chain has TRBV11-2 and TRBJ1-4; D is unclear. V lost 2 bases and J lost 2, with 9 bases in between. Per germline, CDR1 SGHAT and CDR2 FQNNGV. The CDR3 has 15 amino acids. CDR3 DNA sequence: TGTGCCAGCAGCTTAATCGGTCGGACTAATGAAAAACTGTTTTTT. Amino acids: CASSLIGRTNEKLFF.

This clone was observed once. This sequence joins TRBV10-1 and TRBJ1-3; no reliable D call. With 6 bases removed from V and 2 bases from J, the gap between germline ends came to 8 bases. Germline CDR1 and CDR2: WNHNN and SYGVQD (reference sequence). This CDR3 contains 13 residues. Here the CDR3 DNA reads TGCGCCAGCAGCGTCGGAGCTGGAAACACCATATATTTT. Encoded protein: CASSVGAGNTIYF.

The chain links TRBV5-1 to TRBJ2-3; TRBD2 aligns across 12 bases. The CDR3 spans 16 residues. Germline assignment: CDR1 SGHRS and CDR2 YFSETQ. The ends lost 0 bases at V and 6 bases at J; junction bases unmatched: 5. The CDR3 coding sequence is TGCGCCAGCAGCTTGGCGACTAGCGGGAGCAGGGATACGCAGTATTTT. Translated: CASSLATSGSRDTQYF.

The chain uses TRBV28 and TRBJ1-1; 7 nucleotides align to TRBD1. Trimming removed 6 bases from V and 4 bases from J; junction bases left unmatched: 2. CDR3 size: 12 residues. Germline CDR1 and CDR2: MDHEN and SYDVKM. The DNA of the CDR3 is TGTGCCAGCAGATCAGGGGGCACTGAAGCTTTCTTT. Translating it yields CASRSGGTEAFF.

The V call is TRBV28, the J call TRBJ2-7; the match to TRBD2 covers 7 bases. V lost 3 bases, J lost 3 bases, and 2 bases stayed unmatched. Germline V gives CDR1 MDHEN, CDR2 SYDVKM. The CDR3 is 13 amino acids. Here the CDR3 DNA reads TGTGCCAGCAGTTTGAAGCGGGACTACGAGCAGTACTTC. It yields the protein CASSLKRDYEQYF.

The chain links TRBV27 to TRBJ2-2; 9 bases align to TRBD2. The CDR3 loop spans 16 amino acids. V dropped 7 bases and J dropped 7; count of bases not matched to a gene: 13. Germline lookup yields CDR1 MNHEY and CDR2 SMNVEV (reference sequence). In nucleotides, the CDR3 is TGTGCCAGCAACTCGCGGGGGGGCCGTAATTTCGGGGAGCTGTTTTTT. It specifies CASNSRGGRNFGELFF.

The genes are TRBV7-9 and TRBJ2-3; D gene uncertain. V was trimmed by 1 base and J by 3 bases, leaving 11 bases between them. CDR3 length: 15 residues. CDR1 and CDR2 from the germline V gene are SEHNR and FQNEAQ (reference sequence). CDR3 in DNA: TGTGCCAGCAGCTTAGTGGCGGATTTGACAGATACGCAGTATTTT. It yields the protein CASSLVADLTDTQYF.

The chain links TRBV4-1 to TRBJ2-2, with 16 bases that match TRBD2. V lost 4 bases and J lost 8; bases outside the gene matches: 13. Germline V gene sequence: CDR1 MGHRA, CDR2 YSYEKL. CDR3 length: 19 amino acids. DNA for the CDR3: TGCGCCAGCAGCCGCCTGGGACTAGCGGGGGGGCCTAGTAAAGGGGAGCTGTTTTTT. Encoded protein: CASSRLGLAGGPSKGELFF.

The chain has TRBV7-2 and TRBJ2-2; perhaps TRBD2 as D (6 bases). This CDR3 is built from 14 residues. The germline V and J ends were trimmed by 6 bases and 3 bases, with 11 bases remaining between them. Germline values: CDR1 SGHTA, CDR2 FQGNSA. The CDR3 sequence is CASRLARYTGELFF. In DNA, the CDR3 is TGTGCCAGCAGACTAGCTCGCTACACCGGGGAGCTGTTTTTT.

This chain connects TRBV5-1 to TRBJ2-1; the match to TRBD1 covers 8 bases. This CDR3 contains 14 residues. CDR1 and CDR2 from the germline V gene are SGHRS and YFSETQ. Trimming took 5 bases from V and 4 from J; bases not matched to a gene: 5. CDR3 sequence: CASSSGQAYNEQFF. CDR3 sequence (DNA): TGCGCCAGCAGTTCGGGACAGGCGTACAATGAGCAGTTCTTC.

The chain links TRBV9 to TRBJ2-3; tentatively, D is TRBD1 (6 bases). The CDR3 length is 14 residues. V gave up 4 bases and J gave up 2 bases, with 11 bases separating them. Germline loops: CDR1 SGDLS, CDR2 YYNGEE. The CDR3 DNA reads TGTGCCAGCAGCTTTCAGGGGTTCACAGATACGCAGTATTTT. It codes for CASSFQGFTDTQYF.

This clone was recorded a few times. The chain has TRBV9 and TRBJ2-1, with 7 bases lining up with TRBD1. The length of the CDR3 is 15 residues. CDR1 is SGDLS and CDR2 is YYNGEE in the germline V gene. V dropped 3 bases and J dropped 3; count of bases not matched to a gene: 6. For the CDR3, the DNA is TGTGCCAGCAGCGACCGGGACAGTAGCTACAATGAGCAGTTCTTC. Translation gives CASSDRDSSYNEQFF.

The chain is built from TRBV5-8 and TRBJ1-2; possible D gene TRBD1, 5 bases. The V end lost 0 bases, the J end lost 4 bases, and 10 bases lay between the germline ends. The CDR3 has 14 residues. In germline, CDR1 is SGHTS, CDR2 YDEGEE. The CDR3 is CASSLGGLVYGYTF. DNA for the CDR3: TGTGCCAGCAGCTTGGGGGGCCTGGTCTATGGCTACACCTTC. Supplemented by reference TRBV5-8 and TRBJ1-2, the full variable domain reads EAGVTQSPTHLIKTRGQQATLRCSPISGHTSVYWYQQALGLGLQFLLWYDEGEERNRGNFPPRFSGRQFPNYSSELNVNALELEDSALYLCASSLGGLVYGYTFGSGTRLTVV.